This is a list of T cell receptor beta chains from one sample in a study of blood T cell repertoires in COVID-19. Clones were sequenced by immunoSEQ multiplex PCR, and TCRdb holds only the in-frame ones, with some missing. This sample has around 130,000 clones; about four fifths occur once, and the top ten carry around an eighth. Sequencing input: peripheral blood. These receptors all stem from a human donor in a cohort sampled during active COVID-19. CDR3s include the opening cysteine and the closing phenylalanine or tryptophan. Fields, in order: D gene, J gene, V gene, clone size, CDR3 protein, CDR3 DNA. The D gene is left open where the match is weak. A clone size is listed for some rows: how often the clone was seen (once, few, many), or a class if it is expanded.

D gene: TRBD2; J gene: TRBJ2-1; V gene: TRBV5-1; clone size: once; CDR3 protein: CASSLVPGLGTYNEQFF; CDR3 DNA: TGCGCCAGCAGCTTGGTCCCGGGACTAGGCACCTACAATGAGCAGTTCTTC
D gene: .; J gene: TRBJ2-3; V gene: TRBV3-1/TRBV3-2; clone size: .; CDR3 protein: CASSRPGAGADTQYF; CDR3 DNA: TGTGCCAGCAGCCGGCCAGGGGCAGGGGCAGATACGCAGTATTTT
D gene: TRBD2; J gene: TRBJ2-5; V gene: TRBV5-6; clone size: once; CDR3 protein: CASSIRTPGGTQYF; CDR3 DNA: TGTGCCAGCAGCATACGGACACCGGGGGGGACCCAGTACTTC
D gene: TRBD1; J gene: TRBJ2-2; V gene: TRBV3-1/TRBV3-2; clone size: few; CDR3 protein: CASSQQGARTGELFF; CDR3 DNA: TGTGCCAGCAGCCAGCAGGGGGCGCGAACCGGGGAGCTGTTTTTT
D gene: .; J gene: TRBJ2-4; V gene: TRBV4-1; clone size: .; CDR3 protein: CASSRTVLAKNIQYF; CDR3 DNA: TGCGCCAGCAGCCGGACTGTACTAGCCAAAAACATTCAGTACTTC
D gene: .; J gene: TRBJ1-2; V gene: TRBV2; clone size: .; CDR3 protein: CASSEQGSYGYTF; CDR3 DNA: TGTGCCAGCAGTGAACAGGGCTCCTATGGCTACACCTTC
D gene: TRBD2; J gene: TRBJ2-5; V gene: TRBV7-2; clone size: .; CDR3 protein: CASSSNQRGIQETQYF; CDR3 DNA: TGTGCCAGCAGCTCCAACCAGCGGGGCATACAAGAGACCCAGTACTTC
D gene: .; J gene: TRBJ2-5; V gene: TRBV19; clone size: .; CDR3 protein: CASSFVGGQETQYF; CDR3 DNA: TGTGCCAGTAGTTTTGTGGGGGGCCAAGAGACCCAGTACTTC
D gene: .; J gene: TRBJ1-5; V gene: TRBV18; clone size: .; CDR3 protein: CASSPSIQGGGQPQHF; CDR3 DNA: TGTGCCAGCTCACCGTCGATACAGGGCGGGGGGCAGCCCCAGCATTTT
D gene: TRBD1; J gene: TRBJ1-6; V gene: TRBV14; clone size: .; CDR3 protein: CASSPRTGGGSPLHF; CDR3 DNA: TGTGCCAGCAGCCCGCGCACAGGGGGCGGTTCACCCCTCCACTTT
D gene: .; J gene: TRBJ1-1; V gene: TRBV19; clone size: .; CDR3 protein: CASKITGVDTEAFF; CDR3 DNA: TGTGCCAGTAAAATCACAGGCGTGGACACTGAAGCTTTCTTT
D gene: .; J gene: TRBJ1-5; V gene: TRBV6-1; clone size: .; CDR3 protein: CASSDRGQLNQPQHF; CDR3 DNA: TGTGCCAGCAGTGATCGGGGACAACTCAATCAGCCCCAGCATTTT
D gene: .; J gene: TRBJ1-5; V gene: TRBV12-3/TRBV12-4; clone size: .; CDR3 protein: CASKGESNQPQHF; CDR3 DNA: TGTGCCAGCAAAGGGGAAAGCAATCAGCCCCAGCATTTT
D gene: TRBD1; J gene: TRBJ2-3; V gene: TRBV11-2; clone size: .; CDR3 protein: CASSSQGTTATDTQYF; CDR3 DNA: TGTGCCAGCAGCTCACAGGGGACCACAGCCACAGATACGCAGTATTTT
D gene: TRBD1; J gene: TRBJ1-1; V gene: TRBV6-6; clone size: few; CDR3 protein: CASSYSVQGATEAFF; CDR3 DNA: TGTGCCAGCAGTTACTCGGTACAGGGGGCCACTGAAGCTTTCTTT
D gene: .; J gene: TRBJ2-7; V gene: TRBV5-5; clone size: .; CDR3 protein: CASSWGVHSYEQYF; CDR3 DNA: TGTGCCAGCAGCTGGGGGGTGCACTCCTACGAGCAGTACTTC
D gene: TRBD1; J gene: TRBJ2-6; V gene: TRBV7-8; clone size: .; CDR3 protein: CASSHPRGQASGANVLTF; CDR3 DNA: TGTGCCAGCAGCCATCCCCGAGGACAGGCCTCTGGGGCCAACGTCCTGACTTTC
D gene: .; J gene: TRBJ2-7; V gene: TRBV4-3; clone size: .; CDR3 protein: CASSQDMGHSYEQYF; CDR3 DNA: TGCGCCAGCAGCCAAGATATGGGACATTCCTACGAGCAGTACTTC
D gene: .; J gene: TRBJ2-1; V gene: TRBV21-1; clone size: .; CDR3 protein: CASTPRRAYNEQFF; CDR3 DNA: TGTGCCAGCACCCCGCGCAGGGCTTACAATGAGCAGTTCTTC
D gene: .; J gene: TRBJ2-7; V gene: TRBV7-8; clone size: once; CDR3 protein: CASSPSRGYEQYF; CDR3 DNA: TGTGCCAGCAGCCCGAGTCGGGGCTACGAGCAGTACTTC
D gene: TRBD1; J gene: TRBJ1-4; V gene: TRBV29-1; clone size: .; CDR3 protein: CSVSSGTGRKLFF; CDR3 DNA: TGCAGCGTGAGTTCGGGGACAGGGAGAAAACTGTTTTTT
D gene: .; J gene: TRBJ1-1; V gene: TRBV3-1/TRBV3-2; clone size: once; CDR3 protein: CASSQLAREAEAFF; CDR3 DNA: TGTGCCAGCAGCCAATTGGCCAGGGAGGCTGAAGCTTTCTTT
D gene: .; J gene: TRBJ1-1; V gene: TRBV5-8; clone size: .; CDR3 protein: CASRPGLQNTEAFF; CDR3 DNA: TGTGCCAGTAGGCCGGGACTCCAGAACACTGAAGCTTTCTTT
D gene: TRBD2; J gene: TRBJ2-1; V gene: TRBV6-5; clone size: .; CDR3 protein: CASSYLSGGAGNEQFF; CDR3 DNA: TGTGCCAGCAGTTACCTAAGCGGGGGGGCCGGCAATGAGCAGTTCTTC
D gene: TRBD2; J gene: TRBJ2-2; V gene: TRBV19; clone size: .; CDR3 protein: CASSRPAGGTGELFF; CDR3 DNA: TGTGCCAGTAGCAGGCCAGCGGGGGGGACCGGGGAGCTGTTTTTT
D gene: TRBD2; J gene: TRBJ2-7; V gene: TRBV5-1; clone size: .; CDR3 protein: CASSLAPVGGGDYEQYF; CDR3 DNA: TGCGCCAGCAGCCTAGCCCCCGTCGGCGGGGGAGACTACGAGCAGTACTTC
D gene: .; J gene: TRBJ1-1; V gene: TRBV7-6; clone size: .; CDR3 protein: CASSPGGLDTEAFF; CDR3 DNA: TGTGCCAGCAGCCCCGGGGGGTTGGACACTGAAGCTTTCTTT
D gene: TRBD2; J gene: TRBJ2-3; V gene: TRBV5-1; clone size: .; CDR3 protein: CASSPGLVTDTQYF; CDR3 DNA: TGCGCCAGCAGCCCCGGACTAGTCACAGATACGCAGTATTTT
D gene: TRBD2; J gene: TRBJ2-1; V gene: TRBV2; clone size: .; CDR3 protein: CASSEWTSGRYNEQFF; CDR3 DNA: TGTGCCAGCAGTGAGTGGACTAGCGGGAGATACAATGAGCAGTTCTTC
D gene: TRBD1; J gene: TRBJ1-6; V gene: TRBV4-3; clone size: .; CDR3 protein: CASSQELGQGGGSPLHF; CDR3 DNA: TGCGCCAGCAGCCAGGAATTGGGACAGGGAGGTGGTTCACCCCTCCACTTT
D gene: .; J gene: TRBJ1-2; V gene: TRBV7-2; clone size: .; CDR3 protein: CASSPGVGYTF; CDR3 DNA: TGTGCCAGCAGTCCCGGGGTTGGCTACACCTTC
D gene: .; J gene: TRBJ2-2; V gene: TRBV9; clone size: .; CDR3 protein: CASSPGAGELFF; CDR3 DNA: TGTGCCAGCAGCCCCGGGGCCGGGGAGCTGTTTTTT
D gene: TRBD1; J gene: TRBJ2-7; V gene: TRBV6-1; clone size: .; CDR3 protein: CASSEVGRGMHEQYF; CDR3 DNA: TGTGCCAGCAGTGAAGTGGGCAGGGGGATGCACGAGCAGTACTTC
D gene: .; J gene: TRBJ1-4; V gene: TRBV5-1; clone size: .; CDR3 protein: CASSLGWTDTTNEKLFF; CDR3 DNA: TGCGCCAGCAGCTTGGGTTGGACAGATACAACTAATGAAAAACTGTTTTTT
D gene: TRBD2; J gene: TRBJ2-3; V gene: TRBV13; clone size: .; CDR3 protein: CASSGGVLTDTQYF; CDR3 DNA: TGTGCCAGTAGCGGGGGGGTCCTCACAGATACGCAGTATTTT
D gene: .; J gene: TRBJ1-1; V gene: TRBV6-5; clone size: .; CDR3 protein: CASSSRQRNTEAFF; CDR3 DNA: TGTGCCAGCAGTTCACGACAGAGAAACACTGAAGCTTTCTTT
D gene: TRBD2; J gene: TRBJ2-3; V gene: TRBV7-2; clone size: .; CDR3 protein: CASSSSGSTDTQYF; CDR3 DNA: TGTGCCAGCAGCTCTAGCGGGAGCACAGATACGCAGTATTTT
D gene: .; J gene: TRBJ2-3; V gene: TRBV28; clone size: .; CDR3 protein: CASSLSQKWLRTQYF; CDR3 DNA: TGTGCCAGCAGTTTAAGCCAGAAATGGTTGCGGACGCAGTATTTT
D gene: .; J gene: TRBJ2-1; V gene: TRBV5-1; clone size: .; CDR3 protein: CASSSTIKTYNEQFF; CDR3 DNA: TGCGCCAGCAGCTCGACTATAAAGACCTACAATGAGCAGTTCTTC
D gene: TRBD1; J gene: TRBJ2-1; V gene: TRBV18; clone size: .; CDR3 protein: CASSSRDRGQLSSYNEQFF; CDR3 DNA: TGTGCCAGCTCATCCCGGGACAGGGGTCAGTTAAGCTCCTACAATGAGCAGTTCTTC
D gene: .; J gene: TRBJ1-1; V gene: TRBV19; clone size: .; CDR3 protein: CASSETLNTEAFF; CDR3 DNA: TGTGCCAGTAGTGAGACTCTGAACACTGAAGCTTTCTTT
D gene: TRBD1; J gene: TRBJ1-1; V gene: TRBV7-9; clone size: few; CDR3 protein: CASSFSFDRGPNTEAFF; CDR3 DNA: TGTGCCAGCAGCTTCAGCTTCGACAGGGGGCCGAACACTGAAGCTTTCTTT
D gene: TRBD2; J gene: TRBJ2-3; V gene: TRBV3-1/TRBV3-2; clone size: .; CDR3 protein: CASSPWAGGADTQYF; CDR3 DNA: TGTGCCAGCAGCCCCTGGGCGGGGGGGGCCGATACGCAGTATTTT
D gene: TRBD1; J gene: TRBJ1-2; V gene: TRBV5-1; clone size: .; CDR3 protein: CASSSGQGAQGGYTF; CDR3 DNA: TGCGCCAGCAGCTCCGGACAGGGCGCCCAAGGGGGCTACACCTTC
D gene: TRBD1; J gene: TRBJ2-5; V gene: TRBV15; clone size: .; CDR3 protein: CATSPGGQGQETQYF; CDR3 DNA: TGTGCCACCAGCCCAGGGGGCCAGGGGCAAGAGACCCAGTACTTC
D gene: .; J gene: TRBJ1-3; V gene: TRBV5-1; clone size: once; CDR3 protein: CASSLGTAGNTIYF; CDR3 DNA: TGCGCCAGCAGCTTGGGGACAGCTGGAAACACCATATATTTT
D gene: .; J gene: TRBJ1-6; V gene: TRBV9; clone size: .; CDR3 protein: CASSQDTEFSPLHF; CDR3 DNA: TGTGCCAGCAGCCAAGATACGGAGTTTTCACCCCTCCACTTT
D gene: TRBD1; J gene: TRBJ2-7; V gene: TRBV5-4; clone size: .; CDR3 protein: CASQRNRGYYEQYF; CDR3 DNA: TGTGCCAGCCAACGTAACAGGGGGTATTACGAGCAGTACTTC
D gene: TRBD1; J gene: TRBJ2-7; V gene: TRBV10-3; clone size: .; CDR3 protein: CAISPGQGITYEQYF; CDR3 DNA: TGTGCCATCAGCCCGGGACAGGGTATCACCTACGAGCAGTACTTC
D gene: TRBD1; J gene: TRBJ1-5; V gene: TRBV7-2; clone size: .; CDR3 protein: CASSLAWTGGGQPQHF; CDR3 DNA: TGTGCCAGCAGCTTAGCGTGGACAGGGGGGGGCCAGCCCCAGCATTTT
D gene: .; J gene: TRBJ1-1; V gene: TRBV7-2; clone size: .; CDR3 protein: CASSLVQGTTEAFF; CDR3 DNA: TGTGCCAGCAGCTTAGTACAGGGAACCACTGAAGCTTTCTTT